These 2 T cell receptor beta chains came from one sample sequenced in a study of chemoradiotherapy in HPV16-positive cancers. Method: immunoSEQ multiplex PCR; TCRdb's copy keeps in-frame clones and lacks some. Here the sample spans 25,000 to 40,000 clones, about 91% being singletons. The source material was blood, sampled from a patient who underwent chemoradiotherapy. The receptors stem from a human donor with HPV-associated anogenital cancer.

The gene calls are TRBV7-3 and TRBJ2-1; 7 bases line up with TRBD2. V dropped 5 bases and J dropped 2; count of bases not matched to a gene: 12. CDR1 is SGHTA and CDR2 is FQGTGA in the germline V gene. This CDR3 is built from 17 residues. The DNA of the CDR3 is TGTGCCAGCAGCCCCCACGCGGCGGGGGAGACCTACAATGAGCAGTTCTTC. Its protein is CASSPHAAGETYNEQFF.

The genes are TRBV9 and TRBJ2-1, with 9 bases lining up with TRBD2. Germline assignment: CDR1 SGDLS and CDR2 YYNGEE. The CDR3 totals 15 residues. The junction had 6 bases not matched to a gene; V was cut back by 0 bases and J by 8 bases. The CDR3 here is CASSVARAGGDEQFF. The CDR3 DNA is TGTGCCAGCAGCGTAGCCCGAGCGGGAGGCGATGAGCAGTTCTTC.